This T cell receptor beta chain was identified during a study of Ad26.COV2.S vaccination and SARS-CoV-2 variants. Study summary: Doses of Ad26.COV2.S were injected into muscle once or twice, 56 days apart. Study-wide findings and caveats: With respect to non-spike TCR breadth, vaccine and placebo recipients were similar.

TCRdb keeps only in-frame clones here, not all; method: immunoSEQ multiplex PCR. Of nearly 400,000 clones detected, about 89% appear once; the ten largest clones hold 1.5% to 2%. Treatment denoted: over 15 received Ad26.COV2.S at low or high dose, single or two shots; 5 received placebo; per-sample allocation not given. Repertoires come from day 63 after the first vaccine or placebo injection. Vaccination used an Ad26 vector expressing Wuhan-strain SARS-CoV-2 spike. As regards this clone: Its specificity is unknown.

This CDR3 contains 17 residues. Deletions cut 7 bases from V and 0 bases from J, with 18 bases between. Germline values: CDR1 LNHDA, CDR2 SQIVND (reference sequence). This clonotype was sampled from a person aged 18-60 years who received the Ad26.COV2.S COVID-19 vaccine or a placebo. Sequencing was performed on peripheral blood, taken in a trial of Ad26.COV2.S vaccine versus placebo. V is TRBV19 and J is TRBJ1-4; no clear D. The CDR3 spells CASTKYPAGTTNEKLFF. For the CDR3, the DNA is TGTGCCAGTACCAAGTACCCGGCTGGGACAACTAATGAAAAACTGTTTTTT.